These 31 T cell receptor beta chains were sequenced from one sample in a study of T cell responses to AZD1222 COVID-19 vaccine. Sequenced by immunoSEQ multiplex PCR; TCRdb stores in-frame clones only, minus some. The data show around 270,000 clones, roughly 93% seen once. The material sequenced was peripheral blood, taken 28 days after the second AZD1222 dose. The receptors stem from an adult who received the AZD1222 COVID-19 vaccine.

The rearrangement links TRBV12-3 or TRBV12-4 to TRBJ2-1; D unresolved. V was pared by 5 bases and J by 4 bases, with 3 bases between. This CDR3 comprises 11 residues. The CDR3 spells CASSTYNEQFF. CDR3 bases: TGTGCCAGCAGTACTTACAATGAGCAGTTCTTC.

The chain uses TRBV28 and TRBJ1-3, with D uncertain. V lost 6 bases, J lost 0 bases, and 9 bases lay in between. Germline CDR1 is MDHEN and CDR2 is SYDVKM. This CDR3 is 14 amino acids long. The CDR3 bases are TGTGCCAGCAGCGATAGTTTCTCTGGAAACACCATATATTTT. It encodes CASSDSFSGNTIYF. Full variable domain (remainder filled in from reference TRBV28 and TRBJ1-3): DVKVTQSSRYLVKRTGEKVFLECVQDMDHENMFWYRQDPGLGLRLIYFSYDVKMKEKGDIPEGYSVSREKKERFSLILESASTNQTSMYLCASSDSFSGNTIYFGEGSWLTVV.

The chain has TRBV11-2 and TRBJ1-2; D possibly corresponds to TRBD1 (6 bases). V gave up 4 bases and J gave up 5 bases, with 11 bases separating them. The CDR3 runs 13 residues. The V gene's germline CDR1 is SGHAT and CDR2 FQNNGV. CDR3: CASSSTGPYGYTF. Here the CDR3 DNA reads TGTGCCAGCAGCTCTACAGGGCCTTATGGCTACACCTTC.

This clone showed up just a few times. The V and J genes are TRBV28 and TRBJ2-7, with D uncertain. Germline-derived CDR1 and CDR2 are MDHEN and SYDVKM. Trimming took 3 bases from V and 3 from J, leaving 6 bases between them. This CDR3 region has 12 residues. CDR3 sequence reads: CASSFSFYEQYF. Written as DNA, the CDR3 is TGTGCCAGCAGTTTTTCCTTCTACGAGCAGTACTTC.

The chain carries TRBV28 and TRBJ1-3; 10 nucleotides match TRBD1. The CDR3 runs to 15 residues. Germline V gene sequence: CDR1 MDHEN, CDR2 SYDVKM. V lost 3 bases to trimming and J lost 2 bases; unmatched junction nucleotides: 1. CDR3 coding DNA: TGTGCCAGCAGTTTTGGGACAGGGGCTGGAAACACCATATATTTT. Protein product: CASSFGTGAGNTIYF.

J is TRBJ1-1 and V is TRBV7-3, with a weak D call TRBD1 (5 bases). V was pared by 5 bases and J by 0 bases, with 13 bases between. This CDR3 has 15 residues. CDR1 and CDR2 from the germline V gene are SGHTA and FQGTGA. The CDR3 DNA sequence: TGTGCCAGCAGCCAAAGGGGACCGCTGAACACTGAAGCTTTCTTT. It translates to CASSQRGPLNTEAFF.

V gene TRBV3-1 (or the pseudogene TRBV3-2) combines with J gene TRBJ1-5; unclear D gene. The CDR3 extends over 13 amino acids. Germline CDR1 and CDR2: LGHDT and YNNKEL (reference sequence). Trimming stripped 4 bases from V and 6 bases from J, with 10 bases between. The CDR3, as DNA: TGTGCCAGCAGCCTCTTAGGCGGTCAGCCCCAGCATTTT. Amino acids: CASSLLGGQPQHF.

This chain uses TRBV7-8 with TRBJ2-7, with 9 bases identical to TRBD2. Trimming cost V 4 bases and J 4 bases; bases outside gene matches: 2. Germline-derived CDR1 and CDR2 are SGHVS and FQNEAQ. The CDR3 runs 13 residues. The CDR3 is CASSWTSVYEQYF. Written as DNA, the CDR3 is TGTGCCAGCAGCTGGACTAGCGTTTACGAGCAGTACTTC.

The J gene is TRBJ1-1, the V gene TRBV3-1 (or the pseudogene TRBV3-2); TRBD1 matches 8 bases. Germline V lookup: CDR1 LGHDT, CDR2 YNNKEL (reference sequence). This CDR3 comprises 12 residues. V dropped 2 bases and J dropped 10; count of bases not matched to a gene: 3. CDR3 region: CASSQTGGGAFF. CDR3 sequence (DNA): TGTGCCAGCAGCCAAACAGGGGGGGGAGCTTTCTTT.

J is TRBJ2-3 and V is TRBV5-1; 10 nucleotides match TRBD2. This CDR3 has 15 residues. V shed 5 bases, J shed 5 bases, and the junction held 8 bases outside the gene matches. CDR1 and CDR2 (germline): SGHRS, YFSETQ. CDR3 in amino acids: CASRFQRGGGDTQYF. The CDR3 coding sequence is TGCGCCAGCAGATTCCAGCGGGGGGGTGGAGATACGCAGTATTTT.

The chain couples TRBV28 to TRBJ2-1; 11 nucleotides match TRBD2. Germline assignment: CDR1 MDHEN and CDR2 SYDVKM. The J segment lost 4 bases and the V segment lost 6 bases, leaving 17 bases of the junction unmatched. The CDR3 is made up of 19 amino acids. For the CDR3, the DNA is TGTGCCAGCAGCTTTGTAGGACTAGCGGGCCTCGGGGGTTACAATGAGCAGTTCTTC. Amino acid sequence: CASSFVGLAGLGGYNEQFF.

The rearrangement joins TRBV2 to TRBJ1-2, with no clear D. Germline lookup yields CDR1 SNHLY and CDR2 FYNNEI. The CDR3 covers 14 residues. The germline V and J ends were trimmed by 3 bases and 4 bases, with 12 bases remaining between them. The CDR3 region has the DNA TGTGCCAGCAGTGATCAGAACCTAGGCTATGGCTACACCTTC. This translates into CASSDQNLGYGYTF.

The chain joins TRBV5-1 to TRBJ2-7, with D unclear. This CDR3 contains 13 residues. Germline V gene data show CDR1 as SGHRS and CDR2 as YFSETQ. The V end lost 3 bases, the J end lost 3 bases, and 10 bases lay between the germline ends. CDR3 bases: TGCGCCAGCAGCTCCATAGATGACTACGAGCAGTACTTC. It specifies CASSSIDDYEQYF.

The chain recombines TRBV5-1 with TRBJ1-4; perhaps TRBD1 as D (5 bases). Trimming shortened V by 4 bases and J by 1 base, and 14 bases separated the two germline ends. Germline CDR1 SGHRS, CDR2 YFSETQ. The CDR3 length is 16 residues. The CDR3 is CASSPGPAGTNEKLFF. CDR3 bases: TGCGCCAGCAGCCCGGGACCGGCAGGAACTAATGAAAAACTGTTTTTT.

J is TRBJ2-2 and V is TRBV2, with 7 bases fitting TRBD1. CDR3 size: 14 residues. Losses at the gene ends were 5 bases for V and 7 bases for J; bases not matched to a gene: 7. The germline V gene encodes CDR1 SNHLY and CDR2 FYNNEI. CDR3 region: CASSPDRASGELFF. For the CDR3, the DNA is TGTGCCAGCAGTCCCGACAGGGCTAGCGGGGAGCTGTTTTTT. Full variable domain (missing parts from reference TRBV2 and TRBJ2-2): EPEVTQTPSHQVTQMGQEVILRCVPISNHLYFYWYRQILGQKVEFLVSFYNNEISEKSEIFDDQFSVERPDGSNFTLKIRSTKLEDSAMYFCASSPDRASGELFFGEGSRLTVL.

The V call is TRBV2, the J call TRBJ1-1; no reliable D call. The CDR3 has 12 residues. In germline, CDR1 is SNHLY, CDR2 FYNNEI. Trimming pared 10 bases from V and 2 bases from J, leaving 11 bases between. The CDR3 DNA reads TGTGCCACCCGCAGAGATAACACTGAAGCTTTCTTT. Translation gives CATRRDNTEAFF.

This sequence joins TRBV11-2 and TRBJ1-1; D gene uncertain. Germline CDR1 reads SGHAT; CDR2 reads FQNNGV. V lost 2 bases and J lost 2, with 6 bases in between. CDR3 size: 13 residues. CDR3 coding DNA: TGTGCCAGCAGCTTAATTCCTAACACTGAAGCTTTCTTT. It is translated as CASSLIPNTEAFF.

This chain joins TRBV3-1 (or the pseudogene TRBV3-2) and TRBJ2-7, with unresolved D. This CDR3 is built from 13 residues. Germline loops: CDR1 LGHDT, CDR2 YNNKEL (reference sequence). Trimming pared 4 bases from V and 5 bases from J, leaving 12 bases between. CDR3 DNA: TGTGCCAGCAGCCCCTATGGGGTCCACGAGCAGTACTTC. Its translation is CASSPYGVHEQYF.

This chain joins TRBV3-1 (or the pseudogene TRBV3-2) and TRBJ2-1; D ambiguous. Germline V gene sequence: CDR1 LGHDT, CDR2 YNNKEL (reference sequence). This CDR3 comprises 15 residues. Trimming stripped 5 bases from V and 1 base from J, with 12 bases between. CDR3 sequence: CASSATRQSYNEQFF. The CDR3 nucleotides are TGTGCCAGCAGCGCCACCCGGCAGTCCTACAATGAGCAGTTCTTC.

The chain combines TRBV18 with TRBJ2-7; D may be TRBD1 (5 bases). Per the germline V gene, CDR1 is KGHSH and CDR2 is LQKENI. The CDR3 totals 16 residues. The V end was cut by 2 bases, the J end by 2 bases, with 16 bases between. CDR3 sequence: CASSPSRRGSPYEQYF. In DNA, the CDR3 is TGTGCCAGCTCACCAAGCAGAAGGGGTAGCCCCTACGAGCAGTACTTC.

CDR3 residues: CASTDRRENEKLFF. CDR3 nucleotides: TGTGCCAGCACAGACAGGAGGGAAAATGAAAAACTGTTTTTT. V gene TRBV2 combines with J gene TRBJ1-4, with D possibly being TRBD1 (6 bases). There are 14 residues in the CDR3. In germline, CDR1 is SNHLY, CDR2 FYNNEI. V lost 7 bases and J 5 bases, leaving 14 bases between the germline ends.

The chain combines TRBV18 with TRBJ2-2; 8 bases are a match to TRBD1. In germline, CDR1 is KGHSH, CDR2 LQKENI. The V and J ends lost 4 bases and 2 bases, in that order; junction bases with no gene match: 3. CDR3 size: 15 residues. The CDR3 DNA reads as TGTGCCAGCTCACGGACAGGGCCCAACACCGGGGAGCTGTTTTTT. It encodes CASSRTGPNTGELFF.

This sequence joins TRBV28 and TRBJ2-3, with a tentative D call TRBD1 (5 bases). The CDR3 extends over 16 amino acids. Germline V CDR1 and CDR2: MDHEN, SYDVKM. Trimming shortened V by 4 bases and J by 4 bases, and 18 bases separated the two germline ends. The CDR3 loop is CASSSSGAWGADTQYF. In DNA, the CDR3 is TGTGCCAGCAGTTCCTCGGGTGCTTGGGGCGCAGATACGCAGTATTTT.

CDR3 in DNA: TGTGCCAGTAGTAATTCAGGTCTCTATGGCTACACCTTC. Residues: CASSNSGLYGYTF. V is TRBV19 and J is TRBJ1-2; no reliable D call. Between the trimmed V and J ends, which lost 4 bases and 4 bases, there was a span of 10 bases. The CDR3 covers 13 residues. Germline V gene sequence: CDR1 LNHDA, CDR2 SQIVND (reference sequence).

This clone appeared once. The rearrangement links TRBV28 to TRBJ1-5; D remains unclear. Between the trimmed V and J ends, which lost 6 bases and 2 bases, there was a span of 11 bases. There are 14 residues in the CDR3. Germline-derived CDR1 and CDR2 are MDHEN and SYDVKM. CDR3 residues: CASRWYGGNQPQHF. DNA of the CDR3: TGTGCCAGCAGATGGTATGGGGGCAATCAGCCCCAGCATTTT.

J is TRBJ1-6 and V is TRBV25-1, with D uncertain. CDR3 size: 12 residues. Germline values: CDR1 MGHDK, CDR2 SYGVNS. Trimming cost V 3 bases and J 9 bases, with 6 bases left between them. DNA for the CDR3: TGTGCCAGCAGTGAGATAGGTTCACCCCTCCACTTT. Amino acids: CASSEIGSPLHF. The full variable domain, completed using reference TRBV25-1 and TRBJ1-6, is EADIYQTPRYLVIGTGKKITLECSQTMGHDKMYWYQQDPGMELHLIHYSYGVNSTEKGDLSSESTVSRIRTEHFPLTLESARPSHTSQYLCASSEIGSPLHFGNGTRLTVT.

The chain recombines TRBV6-5 with TRBJ1-2; tentatively, D is TRBD1 (6 bases). Trimming removed 5 bases at V and 4 bases at J, with 11 bases between. The CDR3 is made up of 13 amino acids. The germline gives CDR1 MNHEY, CDR2 SVGAGI. The CDR3 reads CASSPDRIYGYTF. Written as DNA, the CDR3 is TGTGCCAGCAGTCCCGACAGGATCTATGGCTACACCTTC.

As DNA, the CDR3 is TGTGCCAGCAGCTCCGGACAGGGAAATTTTGATACGCAGTATTTT. It codes for CASSSGQGNFDTQYF. V usage is TRBV7-3 and J usage is TRBJ2-3; 8 bases are a match to TRBD1. J gave up 6 bases and V 4 bases, and 9 bases lay outside the gene matches. This CDR3 is built from 15 residues. From germline, CDR1 is SGHTA and CDR2 FQGTGA. Full variable domain (outside the CDR3, taken from reference TRBV7-3 and TRBJ2-3): GAGVSQTPSNKVTEKGKYVELRCDPISGHTALYWYRQSLGQGPEFLIYFQGTGAADDSGLPNDRFFAVRPEGSVSTLKIQRTERGDSAVYLCASSSGQGNFDTQYFGPGTRLTVL.

The chain combines TRBV6-2 or TRBV6-3 with TRBJ1-2; D is perhaps TRBD1 (5 bases). CDR1 is MNHEY, CDR2 SVGEGT, per germline. V was pared by 3 bases and J by 2 bases, with 10 bases between. The CDR3 extends over 14 amino acids. In DNA, the CDR3 is TGTGCCAGCAGTTATACCGGACAAAACTATGGCTACACCTTC. It encodes CASSYTGQNYGYTF.

This sequence joins TRBV19 and TRBJ1-6; D is uncertain. The germline gives CDR1 LNHDA, CDR2 SQIVND (reference sequence). Trimming cost V 3 bases and J 7 bases, with 13 bases left between them. The CDR3 extends over 15 amino acids. This chain's CDR3 is CASSISRSPNSPLHF. The DNA for the CDR3 is TGTGCCAGTAGTATTTCCCGGAGCCCAAATTCACCCCTCCACTTT. The variable domain in full, completed from reference TRBV19 and TRBJ1-6, reads DGGITQSPKYLFRKEGQNVTLSCEQNLNHDAMYWYRQDPGQGLRLIYYSQIVNDFQKGDIAEGYSVSREKKESFPLTVTSAQKNPTAFYLCASSISRSPNSPLHFGNGTRLTVT.

The chain recombines TRBV7-9 with TRBJ2-3; D may correspond to TRBD1 or TRBD2 (5 bases each). The CDR3 runs 13 residues. The germline V gene encodes CDR1 SEHNR and CDR2 FQNEAQ (reference sequence). V was trimmed by 3 bases and J by 4 bases, leaving 8 bases between them. CDR3 residues: CASSFGASDTQYF. The CDR3 nucleotides read TGTGCCAGCAGCTTCGGGGCCTCAGATACGCAGTATTTT.